Below, one TCR beta chain is given with its context. Its antigen is not identified. The whole isolated RNA underwent reverse transcription, so sequencing captured expressed TCRB transcripts. Method: immunoSEQ multiplex PCR; TCRdb's copy keeps in-frame clones and lacks some. The sample yields more than 8,000 clones, approximately 78% seen once. The data originate from a study of beta chain features in type 1 diabetes. General study findings and limits: People with Type 1 diabetes carried modestly yet significantly shorter TCRB CDR3s in all four CD4+ subsets. Type 1 diabetes patients showed fewer insertions and more deletions at VDJ junctions.

The sample comprised Tregs from blood. This clonotype originated in a woman in her late teens or twenties in good health.

This CDR3 is CASSLSPGGFEGAEAFF. The CDR3, as DNA: TGTGCCAGCAGCTTATCCCCAGGAGGGTTTGAAGGGGCTGAAGCTTTCTTT. This rearrangement joins TRBV7-6 to TRBJ1-1; the D gene is possibly TRBD1 (5 bases). Germline V lookup: CDR1 SGHVS, CDR2 FNYEAQ. The V end was cut by 2 bases, the J end by 6 bases, with 22 bases between. The CDR3 contains 17 residues.